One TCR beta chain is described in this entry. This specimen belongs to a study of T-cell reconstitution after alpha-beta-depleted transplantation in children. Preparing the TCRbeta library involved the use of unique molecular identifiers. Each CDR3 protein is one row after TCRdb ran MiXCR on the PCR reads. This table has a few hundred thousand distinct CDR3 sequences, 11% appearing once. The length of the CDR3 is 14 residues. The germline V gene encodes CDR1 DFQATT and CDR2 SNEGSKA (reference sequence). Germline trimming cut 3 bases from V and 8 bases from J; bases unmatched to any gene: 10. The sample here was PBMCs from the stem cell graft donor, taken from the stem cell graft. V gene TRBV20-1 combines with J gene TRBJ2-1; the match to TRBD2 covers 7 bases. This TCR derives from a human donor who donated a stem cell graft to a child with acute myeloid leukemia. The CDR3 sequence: CSASGTKVVDEQFF. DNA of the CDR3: TGCAGTGCTAGTGGGACTAAGGTGGTCGATGAGCAGTTCTTC.